The 17 T cell receptor beta chains below all came from one sample that was sequenced in a study of technical replicates of blood from a few donors. Data came from immunoSEQ multiplex PCR; TCRdb stores just in-frame clones and leaves some out. The sample gives some 49,000 clones, approximately 90% of which show up once; 3% to 5% is in the top ten. Sequences were obtained from PBMCs. These receptors were collected from a human donor in good health. Some clones in this sample may be carry-over from other donors' samples.

This sequence joins TRBV5-4 and TRBJ1-2; possible D gene TRBD1, 5 bases. V lost 5 bases and J lost 3, with 17 bases in between. CDR1 is SGHNT, CDR2 YYREEE, per germline (reference sequence). CDR3 length: 15 amino acids. CDR3 nucleotides: TGTGCCAGCAGACTGGGAGGCAGGGAGGACTATGGCTACACCTTC. This gives the protein CASRLGGREDYGYTF. Variable domain in full (rest from reference TRBV5-4 and TRBJ1-2): ETGVTQSPTHLIKTRGQQVTLRCSSQSGHNTVSWYQQALGQGPQFIFQYYREEENGRGNFPPRFSGLQFPNYSSELNVNALELDDSALYLCASRLGGREDYGYTFGSGTRLTVV.

This clone occurred once. The V call is TRBV2, the J call TRBJ1-5; D uncertain. The V gene lost 6 bases and the J gene lost 0 bases, with 9 bases spanning the gap. Germline V gives CDR1 SNHLY, CDR2 FYNNEI. The CDR3 spans 14 residues. For the CDR3, the DNA is TGTGCCAGCAGCCTAGCTCATAGCAATCAGCCCCAGCATTTT. Its protein is CASSLAHSNQPQHF.

V usage is TRBV6-6 and J usage is TRBJ1-5, with D perhaps TRBD1 (6 bases). V was clipped by 6 bases and J by 7 bases, with 19 bases between them. Germline-derived CDR1 and CDR2 are MNHNY and SVGAGI (reference sequence). This CDR3 comprises 15 residues. The CDR3 is CASSRGGLDGQPQHF. CDR3 DNA: TGTGCCAGCAGCCGGGGGGGGCTGGATGGACAGCCCCAGCATTTT.

The chain links TRBV30 to TRBJ2-3; D perhaps matches TRBD2 (6 bases). Trimming removed 3 bases at V and 5 bases at J, with 12 bases between. Germline V gene data show CDR1 as GTSNPN and CDR2 as SVGIG (reference sequence). The CDR3 has 13 amino acids. The CDR3 reads CAWSLTRGDTQYF. CDR3 sequence (DNA): TGTGCCTGGAGCTTGACTAGAGGAGATACGCAGTATTTT. Complete variable domain (other parts from reference TRBV30 and TRBJ2-3): SQTIHQWPATLVQPVGSPLSLECTVEGTSNPNLYWYRQAAGRGLQLLFYSVGIGQISSEVPQNLSASRPQDRQFILSSKKLLLSDSGFYLCAWSLTRGDTQYFGPGTRLTVL.

The rearrangement uses TRBV27 and TRBJ1-2; TRBD1 agrees at 7 bases. The CDR3 is 15 residues long. Trimming cost V 2 bases and J 0 bases; bases outside gene matches: 3. Per the germline V gene, CDR1 is MNHEY and CDR2 is SMNVEV (reference sequence). The CDR3 sequence: CASSLQGVANYGYTF. CDR3 sequence (DNA): TGTGCCAGCAGTTTACAGGGGGTCGCTAACTATGGCTACACCTTC.

The chain combines TRBV9 with TRBJ2-3; TRBD2 is a possible D gene (6 bases). V was shortened by 0 bases and J by 1 base, with 15 bases between the two germline ends. Germline lookup yields CDR1 SGDLS and CDR2 YYNGEE. This CDR3 spans 17 amino acids. This CDR3 is CASSVAPGRERTDTQYF. CDR3 coding DNA: TGTGCCAGCAGCGTAGCCCCCGGACGGGAGCGCACAGATACGCAGTATTTT.

The chain joins TRBV4-3 to TRBJ2-7, with D unresolved. CDR3 size: 15 residues. Germline V gene data show CDR1 as LGHNA and CDR2 as YSLEER. Trimming shortened V by 0 bases and J by 3 bases, and 12 bases separated the two germline ends. This chain's CDR3 is CASSQERWAGYEQYF. CDR3 DNA: TGCGCCAGCAGCCAAGAGAGATGGGCAGGCTACGAGCAGTACTTC.

The chain employs TRBV4-3 and TRBJ2-2, with D uncertain. The germline V and J ends were trimmed by 0 bases and 4 bases, with 9 bases remaining between them. The CDR3 runs 15 residues. Germline loops: CDR1 LGHNA, CDR2 YSLEER. CDR3 nucleotides: TGCGCCAGCAGCCAAGAACTCCGCGCCACCGGGGAGCTGTTTTTT. Its protein is CASSQELRATGELFF.

This rearrangement joins TRBV7-3 to TRBJ1-1; unclear D gene. V lost 2 bases and J 0 bases, leaving 7 bases between the germline ends. The CDR3 is 14 amino acids. In germline, CDR1 is SGHTA, CDR2 FQGTGA. The CDR3 bases are TGTGCCAGCAGCTTAGGAGGGTTGAACACTGAAGCTTTCTTT. It encodes CASSLGGLNTEAFF.

This chain uses TRBV4-2 with TRBJ2-7; possible D gene TRBD1, 5 bases. Trimming shortened V by 0 bases and J by 5 bases, and 11 bases separated the two germline ends. Germline CDR1 and CDR2: LGHNA and YNFKEQ. CDR3 length equals 14 residues. In DNA form, the CDR3 reads TGTGCCAGCAGCCAAGATCCCGACAGCCACGAGCAGTACTTC. It translates to CASSQDPDSHEQYF.

The chain employs TRBV2 and TRBJ2-1, with 14 bases aligning to TRBD2. This CDR3 is built from 14 residues. V gave up 6 bases and J gave up 8 bases; unmatched junction bases: 3. Germline-derived CDR1 and CDR2 are SNHLY and FYNNEI. CDR3 nucleotide sequence: TGTGCCAGCAGGGGACTAGCGGGAGTTTATGAGCAGTTCTTC. Protein product: CASRGLAGVYEQFF.

The gene calls are TRBV9 and TRBJ2-1, with D tentatively TRBD2 (5 bases). This CDR3 is 15 amino acids long. The germline CDR1 and CDR2 sequences are SGDLS and YYNGEE. V was cut by 4 bases and J by 8 bases, with 19 bases left in between. CDR3 DNA sequence: TGTGCCAGCAGCCCGAGGCTACTCCGGGGTGATGAGCAGTTCTTC. As protein: CASSPRLLRGDEQFF. Full variable domain (rest looked up from reference TRBV9 and TRBJ2-1): DSGVTQTPKHLITATGQRVTLRCSPRSGDLSVYWYQQSLDQGLQFLIQYYNGEERAKGNILERFSAQQFPDLHSELNLSSLELGDSALYFCASSPRLLRGDEQFFGPGTRLTVL.

V is TRBV19 and J is TRBJ2-2, with D possibly TRBD1 on 5 matching bases. The CDR3 runs to 15 residues. CDR1 and CDR2 from the germline V gene are LNHDA and SQIVND (reference sequence). V lost 1 base and J 2 bases, leaving 8 bases between the germline ends. The CDR3 loop reads CASSIGQTNTGELFF. DNA of the CDR3: TGTGCCAGTAGTATAGGACAGACCAACACCGGGGAGCTGTTTTTT. The variable domain in full, completed from reference TRBV19 and TRBJ2-2, reads DGGITQSPKYLFRKEGQNVTLSCEQNLNHDAMYWYRQDPGQGLRLIYYSQIVNDFQKGDIAEGYSVSREKKESFPLTVTSAQKNPTAFYLCASSIGQTNTGELFFGEGSRLTVL.

The count of this clone is one. The chain recombines TRBV28 with TRBJ1-3; 9 nucleotides agree with TRBD1. The CDR3 has 14 residues. Trimming removed 6 bases from V and 3 bases from J; junction bases left unmatched: 3. In germline, CDR1 is MDHEN, CDR2 SYDVKM. This CDR3 is CASRQGAGGNTIYF. The CDR3, as DNA: TGTGCCAGCAGACAGGGGGCGGGTGGAAACACCATATATTTT.

This sequence joins TRBV25-1 and TRBJ2-7, with 10 bases that match TRBD2. CDR3 length: 17 amino acids. Germline V CDR1 and CDR2: MGHDK, SYGVNS. Trimming removed 1 base from V and 5 bases from J; junction bases left unmatched: 11. In nucleotides, the CDR3 is TGTGCCAGCAGTGAATCCCCGGCTAGCGGGAGACGAGACGAGCAGTACTTC. It encodes CASSESPASGRRDEQYF.

This chain joins TRBV5-6 and TRBJ2-7; 11 nucleotides match TRBD1. The CDR3 is 15 amino acids. V lost 4 bases and J lost 4; bases outside the gene matches: 7. Per germline, CDR1 SGHDT and CDR2 YYEEEE. The CDR3 protein is CASSPPGQGAYEQYF. The CDR3 bases are TGTGCCAGCAGCCCCCCCGGACAGGGGGCATACGAGCAGTACTTC.

The chain couples TRBV9 to TRBJ2-3; 8 nucleotides agree with TRBD2. CDR1 and CDR2 (germline): SGDLS, YYNGEE. The CDR3 sequence is 17 residues long. V was clipped by 2 bases and J by 4 bases; unmatched bases: 12. CDR3 DNA: TGTGCCAGCAGCGTTTCCCGGTCACCAGCGGGAGCAGATACGCAGTATTTT. Translated: CASSVSRSPAGADTQYF.